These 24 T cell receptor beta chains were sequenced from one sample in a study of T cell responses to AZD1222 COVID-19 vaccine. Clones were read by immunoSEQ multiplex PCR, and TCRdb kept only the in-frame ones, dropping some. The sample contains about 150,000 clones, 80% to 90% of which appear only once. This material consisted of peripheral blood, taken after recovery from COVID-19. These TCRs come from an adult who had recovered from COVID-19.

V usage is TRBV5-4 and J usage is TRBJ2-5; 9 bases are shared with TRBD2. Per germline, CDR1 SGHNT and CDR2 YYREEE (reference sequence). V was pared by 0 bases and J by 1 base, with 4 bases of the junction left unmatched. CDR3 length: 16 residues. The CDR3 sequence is CASSLALAGPQETQYF. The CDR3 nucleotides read TGTGCCAGCAGCTTGGCGCTAGCGGGGCCCCAAGAGACCCAGTACTTC.

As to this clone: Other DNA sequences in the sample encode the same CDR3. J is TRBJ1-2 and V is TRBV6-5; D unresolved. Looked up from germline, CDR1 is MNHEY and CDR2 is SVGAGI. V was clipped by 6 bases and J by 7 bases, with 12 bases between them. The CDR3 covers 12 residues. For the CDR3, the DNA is TGTGCCAGCAGAGCCCCTCTGGGTGGCTACACCTTC. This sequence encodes CASRAPLGGYTF.

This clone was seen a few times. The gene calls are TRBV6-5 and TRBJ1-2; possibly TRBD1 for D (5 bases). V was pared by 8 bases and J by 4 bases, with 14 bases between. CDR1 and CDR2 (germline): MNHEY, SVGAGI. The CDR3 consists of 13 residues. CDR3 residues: CASFGVGPYGYTF. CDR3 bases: TGTGCCAGCTTTGGTGTGGGGCCCTATGGCTACACCTTC.

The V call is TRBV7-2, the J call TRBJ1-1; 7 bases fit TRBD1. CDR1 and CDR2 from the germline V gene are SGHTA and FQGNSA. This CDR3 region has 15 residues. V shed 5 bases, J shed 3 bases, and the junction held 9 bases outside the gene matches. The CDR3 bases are TGTGCCAGCAGCGCGGACCCACAGGGGTACACTGAAGCTTTCTTT. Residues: CASSADPQGYTEAFF. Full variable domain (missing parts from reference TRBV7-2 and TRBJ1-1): GAGVSQSPSNKVTEKGKDVELRCDPISGHTALYWYRQSLGQGLEFLIYFQGNSAPDKSGLPSDRFSAERTGGSVSTLTIQRTQQEDSAVYLCASSADPQGYTEAFFGQGTRLTVV.

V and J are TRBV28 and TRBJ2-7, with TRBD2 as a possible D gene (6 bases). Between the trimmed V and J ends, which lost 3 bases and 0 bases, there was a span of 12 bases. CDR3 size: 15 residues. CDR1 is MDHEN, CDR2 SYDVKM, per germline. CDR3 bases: TGTGCCAGCAGTTTGATGGGACTCAACTCCTACGAGCAGTACTTC. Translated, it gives CASSLMGLNSYEQYF.

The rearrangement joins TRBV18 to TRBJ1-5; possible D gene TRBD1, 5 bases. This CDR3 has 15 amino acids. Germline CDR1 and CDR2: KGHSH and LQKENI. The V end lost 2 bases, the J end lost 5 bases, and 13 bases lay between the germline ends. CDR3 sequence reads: CASSPIGAGDQPQHF. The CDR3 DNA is TGTGCCAGCTCACCAATTGGTGCGGGGGATCAGCCCCAGCATTTT.

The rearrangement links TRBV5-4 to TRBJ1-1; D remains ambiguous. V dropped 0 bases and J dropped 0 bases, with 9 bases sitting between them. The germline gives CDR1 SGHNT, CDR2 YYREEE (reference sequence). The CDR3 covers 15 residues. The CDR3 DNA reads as TGTGCCAGCAGCTTGGAGCTGGTTATGAACACTGAAGCTTTCTTT. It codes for CASSLELVMNTEAFF. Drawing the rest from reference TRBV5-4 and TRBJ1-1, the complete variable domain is ETGVTQSPTHLIKTRGQQVTLRCSSQSGHNTVSWYQQALGQGPQFIFQYYREEENGRGNFPPRFSGLQFPNYSSELNVNALELDDSALYLCASSLELVMNTEAFFGQGTRLTVV.

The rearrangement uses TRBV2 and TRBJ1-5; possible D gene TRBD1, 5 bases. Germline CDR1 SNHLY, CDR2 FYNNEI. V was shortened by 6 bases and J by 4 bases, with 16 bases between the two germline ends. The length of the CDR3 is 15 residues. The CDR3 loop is CASRGDPQGNQPQHF. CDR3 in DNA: TGTGCCAGCAGGGGGGACCCTCAAGGTAATCAGCCCCAGCATTTT.

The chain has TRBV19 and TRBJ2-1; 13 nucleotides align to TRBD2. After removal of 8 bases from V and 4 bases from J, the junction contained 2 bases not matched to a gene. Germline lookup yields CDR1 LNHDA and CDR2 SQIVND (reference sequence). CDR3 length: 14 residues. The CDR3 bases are TGTGCCAGTCAGACTAGCGGGGGGTACAATGAGCAGTTCTTC. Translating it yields CASQTSGGYNEQFF.

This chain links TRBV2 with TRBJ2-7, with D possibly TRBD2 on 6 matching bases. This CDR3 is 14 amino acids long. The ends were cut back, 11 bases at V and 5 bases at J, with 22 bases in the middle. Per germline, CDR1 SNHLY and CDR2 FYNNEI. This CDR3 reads CAGMGRQGGDEQYF. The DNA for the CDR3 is TGTGCCGGGATGGGGCGGCAGGGAGGCGACGAGCAGTACTTC.

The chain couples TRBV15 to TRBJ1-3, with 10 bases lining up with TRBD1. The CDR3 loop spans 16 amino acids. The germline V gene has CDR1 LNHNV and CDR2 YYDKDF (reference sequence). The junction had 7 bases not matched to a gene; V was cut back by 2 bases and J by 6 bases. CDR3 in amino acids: CATSRPAGQGINTIYF. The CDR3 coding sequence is TGTGCCACCAGCAGACCCGCGGGACAGGGGATAAACACCATATATTTT.

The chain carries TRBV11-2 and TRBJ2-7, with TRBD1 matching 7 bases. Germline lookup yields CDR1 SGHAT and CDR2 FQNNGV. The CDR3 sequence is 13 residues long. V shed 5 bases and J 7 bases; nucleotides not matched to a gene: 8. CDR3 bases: TGTGCCAGCAGCCAAGGGGGCAGCCCGGAGCAGTACTTC. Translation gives CASSQGGSPEQYF. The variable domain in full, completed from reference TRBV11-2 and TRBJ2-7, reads EAGVAQSPRYKIIEKRQSVAFWCNPISGHATLYWYQQILGQGPKLLIQFQNNGVVDDSQLPKDRFSAERLKGVDSTLKIQPAKLEDSAVYLCASSQGGSPEQYFGPGTRLTVT.

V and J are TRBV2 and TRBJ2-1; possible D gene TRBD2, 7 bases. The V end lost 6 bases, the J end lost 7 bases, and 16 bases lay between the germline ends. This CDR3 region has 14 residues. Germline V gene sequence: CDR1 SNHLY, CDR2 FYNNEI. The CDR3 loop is CASRGGGLSNEQFF. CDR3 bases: TGTGCCAGCAGAGGGGGAGGGCTTAGTAATGAGCAGTTCTTC.

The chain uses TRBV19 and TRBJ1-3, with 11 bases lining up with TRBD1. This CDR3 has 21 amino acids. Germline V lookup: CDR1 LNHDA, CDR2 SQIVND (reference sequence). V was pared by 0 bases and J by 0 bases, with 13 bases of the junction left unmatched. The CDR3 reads CASSIDLGQGARGLSGNTIYF. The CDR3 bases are TGTGCCAGTAGTATAGATCTTGGACAGGGGGCTCGTGGCCTCTCTGGAAACACCATATATTTT.

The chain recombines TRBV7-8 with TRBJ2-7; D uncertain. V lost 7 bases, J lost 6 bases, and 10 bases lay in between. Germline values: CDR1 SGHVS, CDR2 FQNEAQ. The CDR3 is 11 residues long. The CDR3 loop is CASNLAAEQYF. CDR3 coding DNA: TGTGCCAGCAACCTCGCGGCCGAGCAGTACTTC.

The CDR3 nucleotides are TGTGCCAGTAGTCCCGCGGCAGGGTTGAGCACTGAAGCTTTCTTT. Its translation is CASSPAAGLSTEAFF. V and J are TRBV19 and TRBJ1-1; tentative D call: TRBD1 (5 bases). CDR1 and CDR2 from the germline V gene are LNHDA and SQIVND (reference sequence). Deletions cut 5 bases from V and 4 bases from J, with 17 bases between. CDR3 length: 15 amino acids.

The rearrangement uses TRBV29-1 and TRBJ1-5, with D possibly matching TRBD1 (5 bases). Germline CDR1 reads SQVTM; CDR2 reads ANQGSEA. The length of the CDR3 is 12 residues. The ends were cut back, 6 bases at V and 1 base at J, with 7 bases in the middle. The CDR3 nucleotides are TGCAGCGTCGGGGGAAGCAATCAGCCCCAGCATTTT. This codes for CSVGGSNQPQHF.

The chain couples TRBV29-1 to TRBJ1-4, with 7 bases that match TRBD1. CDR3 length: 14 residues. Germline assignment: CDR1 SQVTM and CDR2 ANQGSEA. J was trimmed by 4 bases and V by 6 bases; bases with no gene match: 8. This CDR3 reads CSVSSGQHNEKLFF. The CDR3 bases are TGCAGCGTCTCCTCGGGACAGCATAATGAAAAACTGTTTTTT.

The CDR3 sequence is CASSSPGLAGGLSEQYF. In DNA, the CDR3 is TGTGCCAGCAGCTCTCCGGGACTAGCGGGGGGGCTAAGCGAGCAGTACTTC. V gene TRBV5-4 combines with J gene TRBJ2-7, with 16 positions matching TRBD2. With 3 bases clipped from V and 6 bases from J, the junction kept 9 bases outside the gene matches. Germline V gene data show CDR1 as SGHNT and CDR2 as YYREEE (reference sequence). The CDR3 spans 17 residues.

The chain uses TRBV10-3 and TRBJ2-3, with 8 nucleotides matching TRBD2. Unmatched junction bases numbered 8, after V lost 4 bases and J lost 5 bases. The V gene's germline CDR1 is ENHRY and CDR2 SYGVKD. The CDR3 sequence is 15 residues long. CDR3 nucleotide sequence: TGTGCCATCAGTGCGCTGTCGGGGGGGCAAGATACGCAGTATTTT. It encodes CAISALSGGQDTQYF.

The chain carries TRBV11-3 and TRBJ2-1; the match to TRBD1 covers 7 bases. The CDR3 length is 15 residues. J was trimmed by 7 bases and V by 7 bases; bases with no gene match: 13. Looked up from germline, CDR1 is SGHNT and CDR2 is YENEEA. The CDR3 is CASTRGAGGANEQFF. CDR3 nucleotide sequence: TGTGCCAGCACCAGAGGGGCAGGGGGAGCAAATGAGCAGTTCTTC.

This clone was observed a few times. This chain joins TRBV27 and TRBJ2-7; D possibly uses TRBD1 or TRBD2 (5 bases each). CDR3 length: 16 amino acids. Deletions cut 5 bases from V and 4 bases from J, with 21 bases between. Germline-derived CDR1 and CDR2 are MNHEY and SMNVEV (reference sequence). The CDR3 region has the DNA TGTGCCAGCAGTCTATATCCACCGGGACCGCAGTACGAGCAGTACTTC. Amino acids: CASSLYPPGPQYEQYF.

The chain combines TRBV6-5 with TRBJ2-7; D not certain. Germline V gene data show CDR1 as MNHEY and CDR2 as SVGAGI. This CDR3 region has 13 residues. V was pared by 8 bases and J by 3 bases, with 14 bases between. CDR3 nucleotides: TGTGCCAGCCTCAATCCCGGTAACTACGAGCAGTACTTC. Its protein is CASLNPGNYEQYF.

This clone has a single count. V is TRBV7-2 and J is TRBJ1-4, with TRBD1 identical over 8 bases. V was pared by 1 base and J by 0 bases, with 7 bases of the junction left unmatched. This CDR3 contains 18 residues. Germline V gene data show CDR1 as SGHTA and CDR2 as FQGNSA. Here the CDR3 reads CASSLGTGIPSTNEKLFF. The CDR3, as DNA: TGTGCCAGCAGCTTAGGGACAGGGATTCCATCAACTAATGAAAAACTGTTTTTT.